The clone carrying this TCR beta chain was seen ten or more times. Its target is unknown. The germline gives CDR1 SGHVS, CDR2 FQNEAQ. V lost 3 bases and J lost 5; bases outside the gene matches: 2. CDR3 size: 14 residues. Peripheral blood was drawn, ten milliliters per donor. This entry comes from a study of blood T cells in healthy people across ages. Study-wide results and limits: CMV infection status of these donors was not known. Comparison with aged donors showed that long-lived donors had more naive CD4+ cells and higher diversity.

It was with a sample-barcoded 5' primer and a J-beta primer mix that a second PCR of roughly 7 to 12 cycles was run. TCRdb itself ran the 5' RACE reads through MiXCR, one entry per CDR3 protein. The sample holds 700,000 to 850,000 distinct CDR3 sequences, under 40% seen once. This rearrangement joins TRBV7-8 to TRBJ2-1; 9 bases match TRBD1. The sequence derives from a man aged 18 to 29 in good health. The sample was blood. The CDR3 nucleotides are TGTGCCAGCAGCTTCGGACAGGGGAACAATGAGCAGTTCTTC. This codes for CASSFGQGNNEQFF.